The 11 T cell receptor beta chains below all came from one sample that was sequenced in a study of cytomegalovirus exposure and HLA in healthy donors. With 60 Vbeta and 13 Jbeta primers, the PCR was carried out. The table came from immunoSEQ multiplex PCR; TCRdb's copy has only in-frame clones and leaves some out. Of roughly 97,000 clones in the sample, over 75% are singletons; the top ten hold under 5.5%. The sample comprised PBMCs. The receptor source for this set is a man in his forties in good health and CMV-seropositive.

This chain uses TRBV10-1 with TRBJ2-1; 9 bases are a match to TRBD2. Losses at the gene ends were 9 bases for V and 8 bases for J; bases not matched to a gene: 11. The CDR3 consists of 14 residues. Germline-derived CDR1 and CDR2 are WNHNN and SYGVQD (reference sequence). The CDR3 protein is CARRGGGRAHEQFF. CDR3 nucleotides: TGCGCCAGGAGAGGAGGCGGGAGGGCCCATGAGCAGTTCTTC.

The table lists this clone with a count of one. This chain connects TRBV5-1 to TRBJ1-4; a possible D gene is TRBD1 (5 bases). The V end lost 0 bases, the J end lost 3 bases, and 15 bases lay between the germline ends. This CDR3 is 17 amino acids long. Per the germline V gene, CDR1 is SGHRS and CDR2 is YFSETQ. CDR3 amino acids: CASSLEAGLAPNEKLFF. In DNA, the CDR3 is TGCGCCAGCAGCTTGGAGGCAGGGCTCGCACCTAATGAAAAACTGTTTTTT.

The V gene is TRBV30, the J gene TRBJ2-1, with a tentative D call TRBD1 (5 bases). Between the trimmed V and J ends, which lost 2 bases and 2 bases, there was a span of 13 bases. This CDR3 is built from 15 residues. Germline CDR1 reads GTSNPN; CDR2 reads SVGIG (reference sequence). The CDR3 spells CAWSKGVLTYNEQFF. The DNA for the CDR3 is TGTGCCTGGAGTAAAGGGGTATTAACCTACAATGAGCAGTTCTTC.

The chain couples TRBV9 to TRBJ1-1, with D hard to call. The CDR3 extends over 16 amino acids. Trimming took 0 bases from V and 0 from J, leaving 12 bases between them. Germline V gives CDR1 SGDLS, CDR2 YYNGEE. The CDR3 is CASSVARGTLNTEAFF. The CDR3 DNA sequence: TGTGCCAGCAGCGTAGCTCGGGGTACCTTGAACACTGAAGCTTTCTTT. The full variable domain, rest sourced from reference TRBV9 and TRBJ1-1, is DSGVTQTPKHLITATGQRVTLRCSPRSGDLSVYWYQQSLDQGLQFLIQYYNGEERAKGNILERFSAQQFPDLHSELNLSSLELGDSALYFCASSVARGTLNTEAFFGQGTRLTVV.

The rearrangement uses TRBV5-1 and TRBJ2-1, with 10 bases matching TRBD2. Germline CDR1 SGHRS, CDR2 YFSETQ. The V gene end was trimmed by 2 bases and the J gene end by 7 bases; junction bases not matched to a gene: 6. CDR3 length equals 15 residues. As DNA, the CDR3 is TGCGCCAGCAGCTTAGCGGGAGGGGATCGAAATGAGCAGTTCTTC. It encodes CASSLAGGDRNEQFF.

The chain has TRBV9 and TRBJ1-4; D possibly corresponds to TRBD1 (5 bases). The CDR3 extends over 15 amino acids. V gave up 0 bases and J gave up 7 bases, with 13 bases separating them. Looked up from germline, CDR1 is SGDLS and CDR2 is YYNGEE. The CDR3: CASSVGTGQPEKLFF. The CDR3 DNA reads as TGTGCCAGCAGCGTAGGCACCGGACAACCTGAAAAACTGTTTTTT.

The chain links TRBV5-1 to TRBJ1-1, with D perhaps matching TRBD1 (6 bases). V lost 0 bases and J 4 bases, leaving 13 bases between the germline ends. This CDR3 is 15 amino acids long. CDR1 and CDR2 (germline): SGHRS, YFSETQ. CDR3 protein: CASSLVGRGGTEAFF. CDR3 in DNA: TGCGCCAGCAGCTTGGTTGGCAGGGGCGGCACTGAAGCTTTCTTT.

The chain uses TRBV7-8 and TRBJ1-1; 11 bases agree with TRBD1. V trimming: 6 bases; J trimming: 5 bases; junction bases outside the gene matches: 5. The germline gives CDR1 SGHVS, CDR2 FQNEAQ. The CDR3 sequence is 14 residues long. The DNA of the CDR3 is TGTGCCAGCAGTTCCGGGACAGGGGGAACTGAAGCTTTCTTT. Amino acid sequence: CASSSGTGGTEAFF.

There are a few counts of this clone. The chain couples TRBV6-6 to TRBJ2-2; D perhaps matches TRBD1 (6 bases). CDR3 length: 14 amino acids. The V and J ends lost 6 bases and 2 bases respectively, with 10 bases between them. Germline CDR1 reads MNHNY; CDR2 reads SVGAGI (reference sequence). CDR3 nucleotide sequence: TGTGCCAGCAGAGGGACATCTAACACCGGGGAGCTGTTTTTT. Its protein is CASRGTSNTGELFF.

The chain carries TRBV29-1 and TRBJ1-2; TRBD1 agrees at 8 bases. Germline-derived CDR1 and CDR2 are SQVTM and ANQGSEA. The CDR3 has 11 residues. The junction had 7 bases not matched to a gene; V was cut back by 8 bases and J by 8 bases. This chain's CDR3 is CSSWTGSGYTF. The CDR3 DNA reads TGCAGCTCCTGGACAGGGAGCGGCTACACCTTC.

The chain has TRBV11-2 and TRBJ2-7, with a possible D match to TRBD1 (6 bases). CDR3 length: 16 amino acids. V shed 4 bases and J shed 3 bases, with 19 bases lying between them. Germline values: CDR1 SGHAT, CDR2 FQNNGV. The CDR3 loop reads CASSSEMLQGNYEQYF. CDR3 nucleotides: TGTGCCAGCAGCTCAGAGATGTTACAGGGAAACTACGAGCAGTACTTC.